This TCR beta chain appears in the sequencing data of a study of blood T cells in healthy people across ages. Regarding the study as a whole: As naive T cell percentage varied, TCR beta diversity correlated strongly with it. Age showed a roughly linear inverse relationship with TCR beta diversity per million T cells. Underestimates were what the diversity estimates from one million T cells were considered to be.

The use of a sample-barcoded 5' primer and a J-beta primer mix characterized a second PCR of about 7 to 12 cycles. In TCRdb, the 5' RACE reads were re-called with MiXCR into one record per CDR3 protein. The data contain 800,000 to 1,300,000 distinct CDR3 sequences, approximately 25% of them seen just once; the ten biggest clones take up less than 0.85%. This clonotype was observed a few times. Its specificity is unknown. CDR3 length: 15 residues. Trimming pared 1 base from V and 1 base from J, leaving 10 bases between. The germline CDR1 and CDR2 sequences are SGHTA and FQGNSA. The same sample was also studied in work on T cells of mothers and their children. From that report: A primer called M1S, used in the second PCR, added sample barcodes and 2-4 random nucleotides.

The sample comprised blood. This receptor was taken from a girl between 2 and 10 years old in good health. This sequence joins TRBV7-2 and TRBJ1-1; D remains unclear. DNA of the CDR3: TGTGCCAGCAGCTTAGGAGTAACCACGAACACTGAAGCTTTCTTT. This translates into CASSLGVTTNTEAFF.